Listed here is a single TCR beta chain. Its antigen is not identified. cDNA libraries of TCR beta carried unique molecular identifiers. TCRdb fed the PCR reads into MiXCR, producing one record per CDR3 protein. The profile shows fewer than 900,000 distinct CDR3 sequences, around 46% of them singletons. This entry comes from a study of post-analysis software for immune sequencing data. Study-level results: Patients had higher frequencies than controls of roughly 5 TRBV segments, including TRBV5-6, TRBV5-1 and TRBV20-1.

The length of the CDR3 is 17 residues. This TCR came from a girl aged 5-17 years with multiple sclerosis. The genes are TRBV21-1 and TRBJ2-6; the table's D call TRBD1 went unverified against the DNA. TRBV21-1 is a known pseudogene. Sequenced: blood. The chain's CDR3 is CASSKGTAASGANVLTF. CDR3 sequence (DNA): TGTGCCAGCAGCAAGGGGACGGCGGCCTCTGGGGCCAACGTCCTGACTTTC.